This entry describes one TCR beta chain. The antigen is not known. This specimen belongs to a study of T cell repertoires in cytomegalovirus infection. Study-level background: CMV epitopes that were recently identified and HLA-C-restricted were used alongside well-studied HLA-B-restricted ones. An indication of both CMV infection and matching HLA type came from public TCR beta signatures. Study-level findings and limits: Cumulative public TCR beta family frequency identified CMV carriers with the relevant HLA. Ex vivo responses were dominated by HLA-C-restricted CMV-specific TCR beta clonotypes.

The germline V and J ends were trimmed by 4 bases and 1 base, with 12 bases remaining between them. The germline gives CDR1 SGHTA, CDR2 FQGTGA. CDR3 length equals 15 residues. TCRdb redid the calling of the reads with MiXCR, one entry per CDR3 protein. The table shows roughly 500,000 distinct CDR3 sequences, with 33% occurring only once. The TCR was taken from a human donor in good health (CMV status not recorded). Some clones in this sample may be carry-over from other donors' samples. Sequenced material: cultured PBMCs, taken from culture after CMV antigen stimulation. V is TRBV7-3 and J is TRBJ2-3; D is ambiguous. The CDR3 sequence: CASSSPGSRTDTQYF. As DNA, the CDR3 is TGTGCCAGCAGCTCTCCCGGGTCACGCACAGATACGCAGTATTTT.